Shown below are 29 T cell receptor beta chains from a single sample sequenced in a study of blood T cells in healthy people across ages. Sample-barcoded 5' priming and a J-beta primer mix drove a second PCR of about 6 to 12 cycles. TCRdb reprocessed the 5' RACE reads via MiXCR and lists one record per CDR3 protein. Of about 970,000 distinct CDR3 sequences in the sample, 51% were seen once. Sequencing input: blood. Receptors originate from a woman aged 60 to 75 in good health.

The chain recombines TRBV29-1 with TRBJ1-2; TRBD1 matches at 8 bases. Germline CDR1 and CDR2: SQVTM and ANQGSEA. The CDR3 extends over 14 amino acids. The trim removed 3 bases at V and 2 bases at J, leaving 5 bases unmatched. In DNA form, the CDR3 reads TGCAGCGTTGAGGCGGACAGGGCCAACTATGGCTACACCTTC. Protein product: CSVEADRANYGYTF.

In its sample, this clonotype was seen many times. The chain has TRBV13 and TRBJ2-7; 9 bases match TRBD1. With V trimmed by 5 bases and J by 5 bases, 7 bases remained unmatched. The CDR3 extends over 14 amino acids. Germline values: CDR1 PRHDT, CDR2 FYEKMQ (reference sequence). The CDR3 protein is CASSPPGQGNEQYF. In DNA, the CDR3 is TGTGCCAGCAGCCCCCCGGGACAGGGTAACGAGCAGTACTTC.

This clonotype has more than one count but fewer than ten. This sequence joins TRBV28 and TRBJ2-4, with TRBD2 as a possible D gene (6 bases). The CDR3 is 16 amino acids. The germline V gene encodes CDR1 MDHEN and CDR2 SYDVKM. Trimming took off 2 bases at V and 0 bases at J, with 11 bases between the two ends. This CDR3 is CASSLGGFSAKNIQYF. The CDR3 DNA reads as TGTGCCAGCAGTTTAGGGGGGTTTTCAGCCAAAAACATTCAGTACTTC.

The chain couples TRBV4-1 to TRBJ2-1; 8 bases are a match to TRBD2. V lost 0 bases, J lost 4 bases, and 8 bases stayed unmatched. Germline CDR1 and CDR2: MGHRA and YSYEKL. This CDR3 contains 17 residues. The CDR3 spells CASSQEGVAGGYNEQFF. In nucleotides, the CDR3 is TGCGCCAGCAGCCAAGAGGGGGTGGCGGGAGGTTACAATGAGCAGTTCTTC.

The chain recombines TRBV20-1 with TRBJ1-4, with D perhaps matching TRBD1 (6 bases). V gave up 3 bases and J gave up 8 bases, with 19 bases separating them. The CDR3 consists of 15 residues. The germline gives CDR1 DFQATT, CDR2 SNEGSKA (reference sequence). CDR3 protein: CSARKGGTFEEKLFF. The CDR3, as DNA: TGCAGTGCTAGGAAAGGGGGGACGTTTGAAGAAAAACTGTTTTTT.

The CDR3 region has the DNA TGTGCCAGCAGCCCGGGACTAGCGGAGCGGGGGACCCAGTACTTC. This translates into CASSPGLAERGTQYF. The rearrangement links TRBV9 to TRBJ2-5; 11 bases line up with TRBD2. Looked up from germline, CDR1 is SGDLS and CDR2 is YYNGEE. Unmatched junction bases numbered 9, after V lost 4 bases and J lost 7 bases. The CDR3 has 15 amino acids.

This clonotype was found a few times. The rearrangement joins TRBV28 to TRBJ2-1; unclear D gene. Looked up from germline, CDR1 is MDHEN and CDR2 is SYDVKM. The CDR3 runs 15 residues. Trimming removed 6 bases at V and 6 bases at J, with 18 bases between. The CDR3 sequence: CASRPSHGPANEQFF. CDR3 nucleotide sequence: TGTGCCAGCAGGCCCTCTCATGGGCCCGCCAATGAGCAGTTCTTC.

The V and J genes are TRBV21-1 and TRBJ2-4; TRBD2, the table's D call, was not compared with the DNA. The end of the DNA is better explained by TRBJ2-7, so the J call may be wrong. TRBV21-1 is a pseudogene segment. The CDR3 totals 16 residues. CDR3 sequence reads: CASSKWGGGRNYEQYF. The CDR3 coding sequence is TGTGCCAGCAGCAAGTGGGGTGGGGGGAGGAACTACGAGCAGTACTTC.

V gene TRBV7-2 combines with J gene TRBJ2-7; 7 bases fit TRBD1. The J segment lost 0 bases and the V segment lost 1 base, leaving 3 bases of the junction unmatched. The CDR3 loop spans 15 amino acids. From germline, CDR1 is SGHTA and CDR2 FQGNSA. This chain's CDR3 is CASSLGGGYSYEQYF. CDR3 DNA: TGTGCCAGCAGCTTAGGAGGGGGCTACTCCTACGAGCAGTACTTC. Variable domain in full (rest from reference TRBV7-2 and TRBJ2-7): GAGVSQSPSNKVTEKGKDVELRCDPISGHTALYWYRQSLGQGLEFLIYFQGNSAPDKSGLPSDRFSAERTGGSVSTLTIQRTQQEDSAVYLCASSLGGGYSYEQYFGPGTRLTVT.

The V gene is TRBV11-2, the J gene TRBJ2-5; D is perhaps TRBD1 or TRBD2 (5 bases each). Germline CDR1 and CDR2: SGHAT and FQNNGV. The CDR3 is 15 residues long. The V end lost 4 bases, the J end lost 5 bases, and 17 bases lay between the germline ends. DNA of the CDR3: TGTGCCAGCAGCTGGGGGTTGGGAAGCAGGGAGACCCAGTACTTC. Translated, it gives CASSWGLGSRETQYF.

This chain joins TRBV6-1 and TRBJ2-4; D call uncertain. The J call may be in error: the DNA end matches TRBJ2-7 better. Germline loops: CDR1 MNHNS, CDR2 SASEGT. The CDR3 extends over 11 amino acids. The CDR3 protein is CASILSNEQYF. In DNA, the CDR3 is TGTGCCAGCATTCTCTCGAACGAGCAGTACTTC.

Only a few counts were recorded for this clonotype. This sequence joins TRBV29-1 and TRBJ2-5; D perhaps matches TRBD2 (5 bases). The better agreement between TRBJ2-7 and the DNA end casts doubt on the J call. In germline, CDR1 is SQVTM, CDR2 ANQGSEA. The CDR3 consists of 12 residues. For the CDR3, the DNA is TGCAGCCAACATTCGGGGTCTTACGAGCAGTACTTC. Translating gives CSQHSGSYEQYF.

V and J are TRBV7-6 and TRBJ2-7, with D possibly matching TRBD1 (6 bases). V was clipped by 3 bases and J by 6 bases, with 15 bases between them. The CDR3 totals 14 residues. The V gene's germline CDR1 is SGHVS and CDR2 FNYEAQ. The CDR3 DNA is TGTGCCAGCAGCTTTCAGGGGCCGTCGGTCGAGCAGTACTTC. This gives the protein CASSFQGPSVEQYF.

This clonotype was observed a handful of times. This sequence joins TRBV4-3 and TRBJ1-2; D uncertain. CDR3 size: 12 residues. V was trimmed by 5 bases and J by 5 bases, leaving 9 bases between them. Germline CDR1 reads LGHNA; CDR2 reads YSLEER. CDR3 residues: CASSSRGYGYTF. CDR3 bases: TGCGCCAGCAGCTCGCGCGGGTATGGCTACACCTTC.

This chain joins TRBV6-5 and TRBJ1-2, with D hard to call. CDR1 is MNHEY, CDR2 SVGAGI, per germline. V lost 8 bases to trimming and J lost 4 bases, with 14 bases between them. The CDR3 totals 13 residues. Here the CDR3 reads CASCSYAGYGYTF. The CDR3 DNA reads TGTGCCAGCTGTTCGTATGCAGGCTATGGCTACACCTTC.

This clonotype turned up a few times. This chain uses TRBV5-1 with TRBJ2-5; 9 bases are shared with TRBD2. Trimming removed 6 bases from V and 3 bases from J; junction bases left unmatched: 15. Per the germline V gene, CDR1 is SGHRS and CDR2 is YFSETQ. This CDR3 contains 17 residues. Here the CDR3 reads CASTSFRLAEGKETQYF. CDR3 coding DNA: TGCGCCAGCACCTCCTTCCGACTAGCGGAGGGAAAAGAGACCCAGTACTTC.

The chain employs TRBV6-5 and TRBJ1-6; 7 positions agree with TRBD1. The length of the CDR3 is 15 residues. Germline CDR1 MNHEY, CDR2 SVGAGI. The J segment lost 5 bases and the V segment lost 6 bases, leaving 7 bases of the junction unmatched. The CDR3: CASSPDRVDNSPLHF. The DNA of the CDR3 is TGTGCCAGCAGCCCCGACAGGGTGGATAATTCACCCCTCCACTTT.

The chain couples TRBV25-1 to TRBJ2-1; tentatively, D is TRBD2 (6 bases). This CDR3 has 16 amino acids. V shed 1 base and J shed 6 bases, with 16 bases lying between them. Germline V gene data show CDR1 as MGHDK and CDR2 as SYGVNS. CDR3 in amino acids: CASSEWRQGGSNEQFF. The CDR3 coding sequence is TGTGCCAGCAGTGAATGGCGGCAGGGAGGCAGCAATGAGCAGTTCTTC.

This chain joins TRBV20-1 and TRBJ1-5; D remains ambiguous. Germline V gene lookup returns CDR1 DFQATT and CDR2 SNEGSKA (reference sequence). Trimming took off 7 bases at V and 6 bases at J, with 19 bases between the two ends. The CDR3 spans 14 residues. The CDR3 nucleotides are TGCAGTGTCCTGCCCGCCGTCACGATTCAGCCCCAGCATTTT. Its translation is CSVLPAVTIQPQHF.

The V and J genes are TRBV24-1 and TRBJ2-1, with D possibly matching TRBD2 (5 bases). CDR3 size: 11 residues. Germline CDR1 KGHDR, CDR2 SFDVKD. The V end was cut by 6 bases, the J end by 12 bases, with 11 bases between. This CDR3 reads CATSTTGGQFF. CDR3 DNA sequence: TGTGCCACCAGTACAACCGGAGGGCAGTTCTTC.

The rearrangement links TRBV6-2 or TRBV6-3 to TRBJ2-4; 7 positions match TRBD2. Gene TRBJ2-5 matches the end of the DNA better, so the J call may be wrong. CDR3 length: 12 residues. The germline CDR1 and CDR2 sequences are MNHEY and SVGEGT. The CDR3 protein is CASMTSLETQYF. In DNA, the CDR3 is TGTGCCAGCATGACTAGCCTGGAGACCCAGTACTTC.

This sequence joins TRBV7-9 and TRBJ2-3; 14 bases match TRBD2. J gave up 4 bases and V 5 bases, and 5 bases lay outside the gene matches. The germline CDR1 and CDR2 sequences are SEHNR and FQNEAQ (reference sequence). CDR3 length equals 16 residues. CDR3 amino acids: CASSRWTSGRSDTQYF. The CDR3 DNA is TGTGCCAGCAGCCGATGGACTAGCGGGAGGTCAGATACGCAGTATTTT.

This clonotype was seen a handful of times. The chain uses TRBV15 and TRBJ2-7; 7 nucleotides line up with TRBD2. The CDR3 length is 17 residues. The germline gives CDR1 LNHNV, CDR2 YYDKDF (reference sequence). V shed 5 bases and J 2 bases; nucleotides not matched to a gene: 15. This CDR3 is CATSGRLAVVGPYEQYF. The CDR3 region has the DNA TGTGCCACCAGCGGGAGGCTAGCGGTAGTGGGTCCCTACGAGCAGTACTTC.

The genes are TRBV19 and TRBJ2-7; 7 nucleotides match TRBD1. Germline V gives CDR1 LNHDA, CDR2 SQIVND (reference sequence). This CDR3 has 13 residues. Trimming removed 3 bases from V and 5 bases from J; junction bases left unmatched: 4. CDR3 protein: CASSITGANEQYF. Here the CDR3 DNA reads TGTGCCAGTAGTATCACAGGGGCCAACGAGCAGTACTTC.

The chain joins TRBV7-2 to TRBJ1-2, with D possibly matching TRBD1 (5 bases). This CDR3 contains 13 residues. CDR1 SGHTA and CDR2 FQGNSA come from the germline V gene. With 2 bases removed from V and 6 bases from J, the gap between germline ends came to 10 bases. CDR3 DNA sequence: TGTGCCAGCAGCTTACGCTCACAGGATGGCTACACCTTC. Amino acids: CASSLRSQDGYTF.

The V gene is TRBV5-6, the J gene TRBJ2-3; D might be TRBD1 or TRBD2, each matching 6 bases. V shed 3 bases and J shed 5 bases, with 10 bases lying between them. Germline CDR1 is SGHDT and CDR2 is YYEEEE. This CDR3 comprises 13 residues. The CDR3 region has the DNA TGTGCCAGCAGCTGGGGGGCAGGAGATACGCAGTATTTT. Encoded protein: CASSWGAGDTQYF. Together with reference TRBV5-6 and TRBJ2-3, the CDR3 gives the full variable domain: DAGVTQSPTHLIKTRGQQVTLRCSPKSGHDTVSWYQQALGQGPQFIFQYYEEEERQRGNFPDRFSGHQFPNYSSELNVNALLLGDSALYLCASSWGAGDTQYFGPGTRLTVL.

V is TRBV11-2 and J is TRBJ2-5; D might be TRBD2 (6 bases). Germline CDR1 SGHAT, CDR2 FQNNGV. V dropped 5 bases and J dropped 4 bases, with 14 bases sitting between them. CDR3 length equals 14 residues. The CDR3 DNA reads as TGTGCCAGCAGCGGGGCCCAGGGACTAGAGACCCAGTACTTC. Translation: CASSGAQGLETQYF. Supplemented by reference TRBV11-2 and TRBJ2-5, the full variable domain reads EAGVAQSPRYKIIEKRQSVAFWCNPISGHATLYWYQQILGQGPKLLIQFQNNGVVDDSQLPKDRFSAERLKGVDSTLKIQPAKLEDSAVYLCASSGAQGLETQYFGPGTRLLVL.

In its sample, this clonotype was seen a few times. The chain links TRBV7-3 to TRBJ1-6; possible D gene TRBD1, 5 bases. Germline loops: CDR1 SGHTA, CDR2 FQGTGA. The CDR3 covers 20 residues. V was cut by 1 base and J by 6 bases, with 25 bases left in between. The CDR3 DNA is TGTGCCAGCAGCTTAATCGCTGGCCAGGGCCAACACGTTTCTAATTCACCCCTCCACTTT. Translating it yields CASSLIAGQGQHVSNSPLHF. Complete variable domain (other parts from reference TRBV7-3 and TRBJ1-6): GAGVSQTPSNKVTEKGKYVELRCDPISGHTALYWYRQSLGQGPEFLIYFQGTGAADDSGLPNDRFFAVRPEGSVSTLKIQRTERGDSAVYLCASSLIAGQGQHVSNSPLHFGNGTRLTVT.

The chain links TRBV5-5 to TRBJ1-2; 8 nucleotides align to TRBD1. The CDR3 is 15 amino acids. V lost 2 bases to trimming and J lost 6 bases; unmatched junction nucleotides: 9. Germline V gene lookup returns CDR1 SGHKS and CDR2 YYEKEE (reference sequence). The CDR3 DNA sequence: TGTGCCAGCAGCTTCTCGAACAGGGGGGTACATGGCTACACCTTC. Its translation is CASSFSNRGVHGYTF.